These T cell receptor beta chains were read from a single sample in a study of Ad26.COV2.S vaccination and SARS-CoV-2 variants. The data were produced by immunoSEQ multiplex PCR, yet TCRdb's version contains in-frame clones alone and is incomplete. The sample has about 370,000 clones; less than 90% are singletons. The source was peripheral blood, collected in a trial of Ad26.COV2.S vaccine versus placebo. The receptors shown here come from a person aged 18-60 years who received the Ad26.COV2.S COVID-19 vaccine or a placebo. Both conserved end residues are part of each CDR3. Each record gives: V gene, CDR3 protein.

v_call: TRBV3-1/TRBV3-2
cdr3_aa: CASSQVWSGGPNEQFF

v_call: TRBV4-1
cdr3_aa: CASSQGSESGSEQYF

v_call: TRBV2
cdr3_aa: CASSELSTNEKLFF

v_call: TRBV5-1
cdr3_aa: CASSSRVAGGPEDTQYF

v_call: TRBV30
cdr3_aa: CAWLKTDETQYF

v_call: TRBV9
cdr3_aa: CASSVDGGDTQYF

v_call: TRBV5-1
cdr3_aa: CASRSRGADTEAFF

v_call: TRBV5-1
cdr3_aa: CASSFRQLNTEAFF

v_call: TRBV7-9
cdr3_aa: CASSVQGGNTIYF

v_call: TRBV11-2
cdr3_aa: CASSFNRQRGPQETQYF

v_call: TRBV7-8
cdr3_aa: CASSPGGTGANVLTF

v_call: TRBV6-6
cdr3_aa: CASRDSKTIGYTF

v_call: TRBV7-8
cdr3_aa: CASSFLTGQGGGYTF

v_call: TRBV4-1
cdr3_aa: CASSQATLGVYEQYF

v_call: TRBV5-5
cdr3_aa: CASSLVGGQQSAEAFF

v_call: TRBV13
cdr3_aa: CASSSGQGARGEQFF

v_call: TRBV29-1
cdr3_aa: CSVHGTGDYEQYF

v_call: TRBV23-1
cdr3_aa: CASSQGGGTDEKLFF

v_call: TRBV3-1/TRBV3-2
cdr3_aa: CASSQDLAQYNSPLHF

v_call: TRBV6-2/TRBV6-3
cdr3_aa: CASSPVPGTSYTF

v_call: TRBV19
cdr3_aa: CASRGPIYTEAFF

v_call: TRBV4-1
cdr3_aa: CASSQDGHYNSPLHF

v_call: TRBV5-5
cdr3_aa: CASSLGLAGGQSYNEQFF

v_call: TRBV4-1
cdr3_aa: CASSPYGGETQYF

v_call: TRBV27
cdr3_aa: CASSAGTGSDTQYF

v_call: TRBV30
cdr3_aa: CAWSVEQGSTDTQYF

v_call: TRBV7-6
cdr3_aa: CASSLGKPGMVRTEAFF

v_call: TRBV27
cdr3_aa: CASSLHGELFF

v_call: TRBV19
cdr3_aa: CASSIRGTEAFF

v_call: TRBV7-9
cdr3_aa: CASSRDSSTEAFF

v_call: TRBV5-8
cdr3_aa: CASREAWGGQETQYF

v_call: TRBV2
cdr3_aa: CASVTLTNEKLFF

v_call: TRBV5-5
cdr3_aa: CASSLPGSYNEQFF

v_call: TRBV7-2
cdr3_aa: CASSLGGTYEQYF

v_call: TRBV5-1
cdr3_aa: CASRREGNSPLHF

v_call: TRBV10-3
cdr3_aa: CANRQDSTDTQYF

v_call: TRBV11-2
cdr3_aa: CASSFYEQYF

v_call: TRBV3-1/TRBV3-2
cdr3_aa: CASSQGYGTEAFF

v_call: TRBV3-1/TRBV3-2
cdr3_aa: CASSTRPGGGELFF

v_call: TRBV18
cdr3_aa: CASSPDRGSNEKLFF

v_call: TRBV6-5
cdr3_aa: CASRFGEMGTEAFF

v_call: TRBV27
cdr3_aa: CASSFRFRGERNIQYF

v_call: TRBV3-1/TRBV3-2
cdr3_aa: CASSQNQGVEQYF

v_call: TRBV11-2
cdr3_aa: CASSLVTGTEVYQQYF

v_call: TRBV7-9
cdr3_aa: CASSQDSVNSPLHF

v_call: TRBV6-1
cdr3_aa: CASSEWNEQFF

v_call: TRBV29-1
cdr3_aa: CSVLAGGPGEQFF

v_call: TRBV5-6
cdr3_aa: CASSLKGTVEKLFF

v_call: TRBV7-8
cdr3_aa: CASSILTLAGGQPSYEQYF

v_call: TRBV6-5
cdr3_aa: CATRAGGNQPQHF

v_call: TRBV4-1
cdr3_aa: CASSRGQAGYEQYF

v_call: TRBV5-1
cdr3_aa: CASSFLRTSGGSSQYF

v_call: TRBV7-6
cdr3_aa: CASSLGFEEETQYF

v_call: TRBV6-1
cdr3_aa: CASSEPRLAGSTDTQYF

v_call: TRBV11-2
cdr3_aa: CASSLGTGTYEQYF

v_call: TRBV4-1
cdr3_aa: CASRRTGGTDTQYF

v_call: TRBV4-3
cdr3_aa: CASSQAGVGRAEAFF